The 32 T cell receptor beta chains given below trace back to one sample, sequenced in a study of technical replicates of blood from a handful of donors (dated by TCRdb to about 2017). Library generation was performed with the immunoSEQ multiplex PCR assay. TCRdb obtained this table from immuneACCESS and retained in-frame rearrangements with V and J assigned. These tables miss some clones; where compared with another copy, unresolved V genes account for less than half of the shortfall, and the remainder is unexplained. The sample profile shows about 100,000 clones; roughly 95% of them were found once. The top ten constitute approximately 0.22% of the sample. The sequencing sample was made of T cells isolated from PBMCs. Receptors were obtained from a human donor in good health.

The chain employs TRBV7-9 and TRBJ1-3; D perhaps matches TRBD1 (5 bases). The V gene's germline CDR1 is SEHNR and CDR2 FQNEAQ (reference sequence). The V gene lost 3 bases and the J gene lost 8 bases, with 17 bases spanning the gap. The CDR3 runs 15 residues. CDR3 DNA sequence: TGTGCCAGCAGCTTTTTCGACTCCGGAGGGGACACCATATATTTT. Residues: CASSFFDSGGDTIYF.

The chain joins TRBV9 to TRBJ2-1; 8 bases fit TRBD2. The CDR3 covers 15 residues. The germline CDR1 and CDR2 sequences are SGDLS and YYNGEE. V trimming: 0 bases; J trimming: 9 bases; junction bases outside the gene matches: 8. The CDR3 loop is CASSVDPGGLSEQFF. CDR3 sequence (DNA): TGTGCCAGCAGCGTAGATCCGGGGGGGCTTAGTGAGCAGTTCTTC.

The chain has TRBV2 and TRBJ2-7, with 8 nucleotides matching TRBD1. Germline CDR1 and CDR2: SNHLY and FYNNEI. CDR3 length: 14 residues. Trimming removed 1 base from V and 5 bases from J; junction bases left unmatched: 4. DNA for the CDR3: TGTGCCAGCAGTGAAGTTCGGACAGGGAACGAGCAGTACTTC. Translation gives CASSEVRTGNEQYF. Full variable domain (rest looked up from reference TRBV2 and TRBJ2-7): EPEVTQTPSHQVTQMGQEVILRCVPISNHLYFYWYRQILGQKVEFLVSFYNNEISEKSEIFDDQFSVERPDGSNFTLKIRSTKLEDSAMYFCASSEVRTGNEQYFGPGTRLTVT.

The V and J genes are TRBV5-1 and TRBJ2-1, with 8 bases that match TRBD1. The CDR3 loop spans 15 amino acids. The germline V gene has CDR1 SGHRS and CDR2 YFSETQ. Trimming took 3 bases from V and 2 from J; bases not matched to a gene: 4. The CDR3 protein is CASSSTGQAYNEQFF. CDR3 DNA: TGCGCCAGCAGCTCCACGGGACAGGCCTACAATGAGCAGTTCTTC.

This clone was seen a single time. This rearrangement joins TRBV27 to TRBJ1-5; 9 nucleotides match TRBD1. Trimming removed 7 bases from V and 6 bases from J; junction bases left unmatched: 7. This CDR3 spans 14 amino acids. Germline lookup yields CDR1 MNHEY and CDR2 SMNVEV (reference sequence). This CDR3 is CASTPTGGGQPQHF. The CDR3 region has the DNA TGTGCCAGCACACCGACAGGGGGAGGTCAGCCCCAGCATTTT.

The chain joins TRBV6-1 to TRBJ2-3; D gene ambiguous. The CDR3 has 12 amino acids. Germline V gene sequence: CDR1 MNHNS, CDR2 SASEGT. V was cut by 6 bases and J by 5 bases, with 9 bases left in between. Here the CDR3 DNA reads TGTGCCAGCAGGCGACAAATAGATACGCAGTATTTT. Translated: CASRRQIDTQYF.

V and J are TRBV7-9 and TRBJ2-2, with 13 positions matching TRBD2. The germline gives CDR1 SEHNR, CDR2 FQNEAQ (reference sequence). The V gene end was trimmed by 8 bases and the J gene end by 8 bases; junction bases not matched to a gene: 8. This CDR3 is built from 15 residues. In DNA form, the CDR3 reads TGTGCCAGCTCCCGCGGACTAGCGGGAGCTGGGGAGCTGTTTTTT. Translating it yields CASSRGLAGAGELFF. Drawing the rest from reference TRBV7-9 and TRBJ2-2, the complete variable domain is DTGVSQNPRHKITKRGQNVTFRCDPISEHNRLYWYRQTLGQGPEFLTYFQNEAQLEKSRLLSDRFSAERPKGSFSTLEIQRTEQGDSAMYLCASSRGLAGAGELFFGEGSRLTVL.

This CDR3 is CASSIVRTGNQPQHF. CDR3 nucleotides: TGTGCCAGTAGTATAGTCCGGACAGGAAATCAGCCCCAGCATTTT. J is TRBJ1-5 and V is TRBV19; 7 positions agree with TRBD1. V shed 1 base and J 4 bases; nucleotides not matched to a gene: 4. CDR1 is LNHDA, CDR2 SQIVND, per germline (reference sequence). This CDR3 is 15 amino acids long.

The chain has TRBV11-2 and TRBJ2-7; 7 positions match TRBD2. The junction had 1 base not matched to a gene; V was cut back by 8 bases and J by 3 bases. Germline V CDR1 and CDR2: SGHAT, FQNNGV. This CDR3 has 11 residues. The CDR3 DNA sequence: TGTGCCAGCGGACTAGTCTACGAGCAGTACTTC. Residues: CASGLVYEQYF.

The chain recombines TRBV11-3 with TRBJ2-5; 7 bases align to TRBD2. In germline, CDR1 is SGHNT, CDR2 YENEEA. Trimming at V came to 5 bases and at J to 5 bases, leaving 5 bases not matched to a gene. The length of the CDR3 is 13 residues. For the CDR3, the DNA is TGTGCCAGCAGCATTTGGCGGGAGGAGACCCAGTACTTC. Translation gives CASSIWREETQYF.

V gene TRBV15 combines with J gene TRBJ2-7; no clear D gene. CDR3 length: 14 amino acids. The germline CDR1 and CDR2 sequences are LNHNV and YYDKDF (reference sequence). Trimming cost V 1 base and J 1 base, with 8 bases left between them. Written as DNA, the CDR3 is TGTGCCACCAGCAGAGCACAGCTTTCCTACGAGCAGTACTTC. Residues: CATSRAQLSYEQYF.

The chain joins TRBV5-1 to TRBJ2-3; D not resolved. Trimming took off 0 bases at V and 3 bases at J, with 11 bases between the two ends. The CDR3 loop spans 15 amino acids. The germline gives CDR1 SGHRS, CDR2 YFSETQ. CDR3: CASSLVGAKTDTQYF. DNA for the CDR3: TGCGCCAGCAGCTTGGTGGGCGCGAAAACAGATACGCAGTATTTT.

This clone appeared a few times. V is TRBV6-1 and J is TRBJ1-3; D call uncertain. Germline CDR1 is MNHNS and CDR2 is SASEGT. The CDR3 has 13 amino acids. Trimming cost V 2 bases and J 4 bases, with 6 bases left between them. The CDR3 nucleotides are TGTGCCAGCAGTGAATTGGAGGGAAACACCATATATTTT. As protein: CASSELEGNTIYF.

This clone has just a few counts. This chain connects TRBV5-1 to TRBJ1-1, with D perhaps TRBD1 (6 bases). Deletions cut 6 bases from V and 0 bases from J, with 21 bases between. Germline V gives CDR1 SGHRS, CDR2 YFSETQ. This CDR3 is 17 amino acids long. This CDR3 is CASKHSITTGMNTEAFF. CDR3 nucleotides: TGCGCCAGCAAGCATTCGATTACCACAGGGATGAACACTGAAGCTTTCTTT.

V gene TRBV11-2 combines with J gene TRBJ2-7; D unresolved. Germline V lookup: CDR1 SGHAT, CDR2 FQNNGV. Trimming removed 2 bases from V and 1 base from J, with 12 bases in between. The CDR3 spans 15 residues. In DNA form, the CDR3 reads TGTGCCAGCAGCTTATGGGCAGGTCTATCCTACGAGCAGTACTTC. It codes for CASSLWAGLSYEQYF.

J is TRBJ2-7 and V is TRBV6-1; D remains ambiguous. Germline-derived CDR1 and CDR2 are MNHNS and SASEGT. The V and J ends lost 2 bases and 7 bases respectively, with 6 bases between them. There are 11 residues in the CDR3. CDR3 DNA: TGTGCCAGCAGTGAACGGTGGGAGCAGTACTTC. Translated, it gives CASSERWEQYF.

CDR3 loop: CASSSIRGQPQHF. The CDR3 DNA sequence: TGTGCCAGCAGTTCAATAAGGGGGCAGCCCCAGCATTTT. The J gene is TRBJ1-5, the V gene TRBV6-4, with D possibly matching TRBD1 (6 bases). Germline CDR1 reads MRHNA; CDR2 reads SNTAGT. This CDR3 comprises 13 residues. The V and J ends lost 5 bases and 7 bases respectively, with 12 bases between them.

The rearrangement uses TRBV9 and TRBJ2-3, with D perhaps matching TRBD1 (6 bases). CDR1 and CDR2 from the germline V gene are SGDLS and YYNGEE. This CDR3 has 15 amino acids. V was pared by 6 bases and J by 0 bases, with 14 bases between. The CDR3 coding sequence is TGTGCCAGCACTTGGACAGACATCAGCACAGATACGCAGTATTTT. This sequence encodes CASTWTDISTDTQYF.

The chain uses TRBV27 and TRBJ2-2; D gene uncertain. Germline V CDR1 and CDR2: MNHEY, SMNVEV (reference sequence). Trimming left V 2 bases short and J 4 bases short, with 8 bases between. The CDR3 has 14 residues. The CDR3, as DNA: TGTGCCAGCAGTTTAGTACAGCTCACCGGGGAGCTGTTTTTT. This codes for CASSLVQLTGELFF.

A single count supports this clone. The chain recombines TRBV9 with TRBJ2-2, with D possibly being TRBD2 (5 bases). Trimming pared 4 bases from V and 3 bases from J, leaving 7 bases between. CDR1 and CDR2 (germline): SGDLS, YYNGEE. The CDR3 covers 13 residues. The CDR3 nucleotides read TGTGCCAGCAGCCCGAGGGACACCGGGGAGCTGTTTTTT. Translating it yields CASSPRDTGELFF.

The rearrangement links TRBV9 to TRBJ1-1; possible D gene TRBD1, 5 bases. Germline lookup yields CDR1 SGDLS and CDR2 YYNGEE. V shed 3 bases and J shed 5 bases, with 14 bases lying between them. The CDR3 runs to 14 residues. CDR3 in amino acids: CASSGGAAGTEAFF. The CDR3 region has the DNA TGTGCCAGCAGCGGCGGGGCGGCGGGGACTGAAGCTTTCTTT.

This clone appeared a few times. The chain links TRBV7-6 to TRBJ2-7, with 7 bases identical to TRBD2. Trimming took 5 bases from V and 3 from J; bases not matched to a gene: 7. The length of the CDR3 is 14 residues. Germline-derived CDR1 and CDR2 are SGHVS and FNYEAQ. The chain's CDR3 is CASSQTGGSYEQYF. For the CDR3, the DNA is TGTGCCAGCAGCCAGACCGGCGGGAGCTACGAGCAGTACTTC.

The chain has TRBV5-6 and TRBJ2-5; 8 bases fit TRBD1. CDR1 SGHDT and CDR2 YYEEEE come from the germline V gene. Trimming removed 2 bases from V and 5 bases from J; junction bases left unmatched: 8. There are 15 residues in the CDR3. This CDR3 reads CASSLFRGLGETQYF. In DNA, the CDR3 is TGTGCCAGCAGCTTATTCAGGGGGCTTGGGGAGACCCAGTACTTC.

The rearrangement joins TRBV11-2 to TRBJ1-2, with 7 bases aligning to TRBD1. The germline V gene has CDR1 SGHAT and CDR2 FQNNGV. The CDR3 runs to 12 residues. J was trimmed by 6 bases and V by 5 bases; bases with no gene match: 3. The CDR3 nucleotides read TGTGCCAGCAGCCCGGACAGGCATGGCTACACCTTC. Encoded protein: CASSPDRHGYTF.

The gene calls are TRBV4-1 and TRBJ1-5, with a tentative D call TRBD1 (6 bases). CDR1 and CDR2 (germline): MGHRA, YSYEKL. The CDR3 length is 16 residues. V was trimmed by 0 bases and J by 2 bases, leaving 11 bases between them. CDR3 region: CASSQDPAGGNQPQHF. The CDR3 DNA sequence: TGCGCCAGCAGCCAAGATCCCGCAGGGGGCAATCAGCCCCAGCATTTT.

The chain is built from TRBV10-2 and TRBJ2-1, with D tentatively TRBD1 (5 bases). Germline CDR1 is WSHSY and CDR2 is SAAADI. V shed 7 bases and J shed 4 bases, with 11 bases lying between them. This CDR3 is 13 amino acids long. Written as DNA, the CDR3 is TGCGCCAGCAATCCCGACAGTTACAATGAGCAGTTCTTC. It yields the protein CASNPDSYNEQFF.

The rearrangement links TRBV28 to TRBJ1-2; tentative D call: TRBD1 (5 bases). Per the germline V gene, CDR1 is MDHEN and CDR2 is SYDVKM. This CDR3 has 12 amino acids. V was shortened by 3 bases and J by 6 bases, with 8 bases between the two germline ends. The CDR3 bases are TGTGCCAGCAGTTTGCGGGGCAATGGCTACACCTTC. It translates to CASSLRGNGYTF.

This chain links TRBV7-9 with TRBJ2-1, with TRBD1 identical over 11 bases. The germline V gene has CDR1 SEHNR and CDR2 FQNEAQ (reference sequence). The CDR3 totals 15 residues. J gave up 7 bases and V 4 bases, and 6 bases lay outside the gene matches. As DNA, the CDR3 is TGTGCCAGCAGCTCCCGGGACAGGGGGTTAAATGAGCAGTTCTTC. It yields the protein CASSSRDRGLNEQFF.

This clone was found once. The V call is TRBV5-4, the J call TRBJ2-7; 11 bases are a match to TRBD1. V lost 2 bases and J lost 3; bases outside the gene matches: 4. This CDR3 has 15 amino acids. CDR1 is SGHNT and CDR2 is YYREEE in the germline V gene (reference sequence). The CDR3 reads CASSLGTGGLYEQYF. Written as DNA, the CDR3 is TGTGCCAGCAGCTTAGGGACAGGGGGTCTCTACGAGCAGTACTTC.

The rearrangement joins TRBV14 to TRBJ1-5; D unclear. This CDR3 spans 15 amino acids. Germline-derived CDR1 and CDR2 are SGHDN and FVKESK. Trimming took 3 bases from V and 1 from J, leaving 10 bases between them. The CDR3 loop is CASSQGYGSNQPQHF. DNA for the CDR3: TGTGCCAGCAGCCAGGGCTACGGCAGCAATCAGCCCCAGCATTTT.

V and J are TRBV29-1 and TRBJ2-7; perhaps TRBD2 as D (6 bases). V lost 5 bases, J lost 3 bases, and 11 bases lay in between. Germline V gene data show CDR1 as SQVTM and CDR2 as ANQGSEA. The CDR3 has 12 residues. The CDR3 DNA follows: TGCAGCGTTTTACTGGGGGGCTACGAGCAGTACTTC. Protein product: CSVLLGGYEQYF.

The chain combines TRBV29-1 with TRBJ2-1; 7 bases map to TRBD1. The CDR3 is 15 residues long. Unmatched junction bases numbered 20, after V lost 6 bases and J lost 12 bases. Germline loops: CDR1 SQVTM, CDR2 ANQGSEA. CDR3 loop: CSVRGPGTAERVQFF. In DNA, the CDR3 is TGCAGCGTCCGAGGGCCGGGGACAGCCGAAAGGGTGCAGTTCTTC.